Presented here are 18 T cell receptor beta chains from one specimen sequenced in a study of blood T cell repertoires in COVID-19 (dated by TCRdb to about 2020). The receptor library was made with the immunoSEQ multiplex PCR assay. Entries here come from immuneACCESS through TCRdb and include only in-frame sequences with V and J called. Some clones fail to appear in such tables; in the studies checked, an unresolved V gene covers under half of the shortfall, and the cause of the remainder is unknown. For this sample the table gives about 190,000 clones, of which about 88% were detected only once. The ten largest clones take up 4.5% to 5% of the sample. The sequenced material came from peripheral blood. These receptors originate from a woman at least 80 years old with acute or convalescent COVID-19.

This clone was seen only once. This chain connects TRBV30 to TRBJ2-2; unclear D gene. Per the germline V gene, CDR1 is GTSNPN and CDR2 is SVGIG (reference sequence). The V end was cut by 3 bases, the J end by 0 bases, with 14 bases between. The CDR3 sequence is 16 residues long. The CDR3 protein is CAWSSRLAPNTGELFF. DNA of the CDR3: TGTGCCTGGAGCTCCAGGTTGGCTCCGAACACCGGGGAGCTGTTTTTT.

The CDR3 protein is CASRQSSYEQYF. The CDR3 coding sequence is TGCGCCAGCAGACAAAGTTCCTACGAGCAGTACTTC. The chain employs TRBV5-1 and TRBJ2-7; D remains ambiguous. CDR1 is SGHRS, CDR2 YFSETQ, per germline. V was cut by 5 bases and J by 1 base, with 7 bases left in between. The length of the CDR3 is 12 residues. The full variable domain, rest sourced from reference TRBV5-1 and TRBJ2-7, is KAGVTQTPRYLIKTRGQQVTLSCSPISGHRSVSWYQQTPGQGLQFLFEYFSETQRNKGNFPGRFSGRQFSNSRSEMNVSTLELGDSALYLCASRQSSYEQYFGPGTRLTVT.

V usage is TRBV2 and J usage is TRBJ2-5, with 9 bases that match TRBD2. Germline V gene lookup returns CDR1 SNHLY and CDR2 FYNNEI. This CDR3 spans 14 amino acids. V trimming: 7 bases; J trimming: 5 bases; junction bases outside the gene matches: 8. The CDR3: CASTLAGVGETQYF. CDR3 DNA sequence: TGTGCCAGCACGTTAGCGGGAGTCGGTGAGACCCAGTACTTC.

CDR3 nucleotide sequence: TGTGCCAGCAGCCAAGATATCCCCGACAGGTTAGGACCGAACACCGGGGAGCTGTTTTTT. Translating gives CASSQDIPDRLGPNTGELFF. The rearrangement joins TRBV4-2 to TRBJ2-2; maybe TRBD1 (6 bases). Germline CDR1 and CDR2: LGHNA and YNFKEQ. V was pared by 0 bases and J by 0 bases, with 20 bases between. The CDR3 has 20 residues.

The gene calls are TRBV2 and TRBJ2-1; 9 nucleotides match TRBD2. Losses at the gene ends were 8 bases for V and 10 bases for J; bases not matched to a gene: 12. CDR1 and CDR2 (germline): SNHLY, FYNNEI. The CDR3 has 14 residues. The CDR3 region is CASHWVRGRGEQFF. CDR3 bases: TGTGCCAGCCACTGGGTTCGCGGGAGGGGGGAGCAGTTCTTC.

The chain links TRBV7-2 to TRBJ2-1; D call uncertain. Germline V CDR1 and CDR2: SGHTA, FQGNSA. This CDR3 comprises 13 residues. Trimming cost V 3 bases and J 4 bases, with 7 bases left between them. CDR3 nucleotides: TGTGCCAGCAGCTTGGGCAGTTACAATGAGCAGTTCTTC. Encoded protein: CASSLGSYNEQFF.

This clone has just a few counts. This rearrangement joins TRBV30 to TRBJ2-7, with D possibly TRBD1 on 6 matching bases. The germline V and J ends were trimmed by 5 bases and 3 bases, with 14 bases remaining between them. Germline CDR1 and CDR2: GTSNPN and SVGIG (reference sequence). CDR3 size: 13 residues. The CDR3 sequence is CAWAGGQIYEQYF. CDR3 DNA: TGTGCCTGGGCGGGCGGACAGATCTACGAGCAGTACTTC.

The CDR3 DNA sequence: TGTGCCAGCACCCACGGCGGAGACCATAACTATGGCTACACCTTC. It encodes CASTHGGDHNYGYTF. The chain recombines TRBV6-5 with TRBJ1-2; D uncertain. The CDR3 extends over 15 amino acids. V was clipped by 7 bases and J by 1 base, with 16 bases between them. The V gene's germline CDR1 is MNHEY and CDR2 SVGAGI.

This clone was detected a few times. The V gene is TRBV10-3, the J gene TRBJ1-3; no firm D call. CDR1 and CDR2 (germline): ENHRY, SYGVKD. This CDR3 has 16 residues. V lost 3 bases, J lost 0 bases, and 12 bases lay in between. For the CDR3, the DNA is TGTGCCATCAGTGACCCCGACAAAGACTCTGGAAACACCATATATTTT. Its translation is CAISDPDKDSGNTIYF.

The rearrangement joins TRBV6-5 to TRBJ1-5; D perhaps matches TRBD1 (6 bases). The CDR3 totals 13 residues. Per the germline V gene, CDR1 is MNHEY and CDR2 is SVGAGI. V gave up 6 bases and J gave up 4 bases, with 10 bases separating them. The CDR3 sequence: CASSTGYNQPQHF. DNA of the CDR3: TGTGCCAGCAGCACAGGGTATAATCAGCCCCAGCATTTT.

This clone was recorded a few times. The J gene is TRBJ1-1, the V gene TRBV28, with a tentative D call TRBD1 (5 bases). Germline CDR1 reads MDHEN; CDR2 reads SYDVKM. Trimming removed 7 bases from V and 1 base from J, with 10 bases in between. CDR3 length equals 13 residues. CDR3 sequence (DNA): TGTGCCAGCAACTGGGGGGAGAACACTGAAGCTTTCTTT. The encoded protein is CASNWGENTEAFF.

Only a few counts were recorded for this clone. Mismatch with germline at one junction end may stem from a read error. This chain uses TRBV7-3 with TRBJ2-2; D is possibly TRBD2 (6 bases). The CDR3 is 15 amino acids. CDR1 SGHTA and CDR2 FQGTGA come from the germline V gene. The CDR3 DNA sequence: TGTGCCAGCAGCCTAACCGGGGGAGGCACCGGGGAGCTGTTTTTT. Its protein product is CASSLTGGGTGELFF.

The chain couples TRBV7-9 to TRBJ2-7; D is unclear. V was cut by 3 bases and J by 1 base, with 10 bases left in between. The CDR3 sequence is 14 residues long. Germline V gene data show CDR1 as SEHNR and CDR2 as FQNEAQ (reference sequence). The CDR3 DNA sequence: TGTGCCAGCAGCTTTAACACCGTATCCTACGAGCAGTACTTC. It is translated as CASSFNTVSYEQYF.

This clone was seen only a few times. The V and J genes are TRBV7-9 and TRBJ2-1, with TRBD2 identical over 7 bases. CDR1 and CDR2 (germline): SEHNR, FQNEAQ (reference sequence). The V gene end was trimmed by 2 bases and the J gene end by 4 bases; junction bases not matched to a gene: 8. The CDR3 contains 16 residues. The CDR3 is CASSLNRGRGYNEQFF. CDR3 bases: TGTGCCAGCAGCTTAAATCGCGGGAGAGGTTACAATGAGCAGTTCTTC. The variable domain in full, completed from reference TRBV7-9 and TRBJ2-1, reads DTGVSQNPRHKITKRGQNVTFRCDPISEHNRLYWYRQTLGQGPEFLTYFQNEAQLEKSRLLSDRFSAERPKGSFSTLEIQRTEQGDSAMYLCASSLNRGRGYNEQFFGPGTRLTVL.

V gene TRBV19 combines with J gene TRBJ1-3; no reliable D call. The CDR3 length is 14 residues. V dropped 7 bases and J dropped 0 bases, with 10 bases sitting between them. Germline V gives CDR1 LNHDA, CDR2 SQIVND (reference sequence). The CDR3 sequence is CASTYLRSGNTIYF. The CDR3 nucleotides read TGTGCCAGTACCTATTTACGCTCTGGAAACACCATATATTTT. Full variable domain (missing parts from reference TRBV19 and TRBJ1-3): DGGITQSPKYLFRKEGQNVTLSCEQNLNHDAMYWYRQDPGQGLRLIYYSQIVNDFQKGDIAEGYSVSREKKESFPLTVTSAQKNPTAFYLCASTYLRSGNTIYFGEGSWLTVV.

V is TRBV15 and J is TRBJ1-5, with D perhaps matching TRBD1 (5 bases). The germline V gene encodes CDR1 LNHNV and CDR2 YYDKDF (reference sequence). V lost 3 bases and J lost 5, with 20 bases in between. The CDR3 spans 17 residues. The CDR3 region has the DNA TGTGCCACCAGCAGTCCCAAAGGGGCAGGTAAAGATCAGCCCCAGCATTTT. It is translated as CATSSPKGAGKDQPQHF.

The chain links TRBV5-1 to TRBJ1-1; D not resolved. Deletions cut 1 base from V and 1 base from J, with 29 bases between. From germline, CDR1 is SGHRS and CDR2 YFSETQ. The CDR3 runs 21 residues. The CDR3 sequence: CASSLRLGSGVLLTTNTEAFF. The CDR3 region has the DNA TGCGCCAGCAGCTTGCGTTTGGGGTCCGGGGTTCTACTTACGACGAACACTGAAGCTTTCTTT.

The chain recombines TRBV7-2 with TRBJ1-1; maybe TRBD1 (6 bases). Germline loops: CDR1 SGHTA, CDR2 FQGNSA. V dropped 2 bases and J dropped 4 bases, with 11 bases sitting between them. This CDR3 has 14 amino acids. CDR3 in amino acids: CASSLPVRGTEAFF. The DNA for the CDR3 is TGTGCCAGCAGCTTACCGGTCAGGGGCACTGAAGCTTTCTTT.